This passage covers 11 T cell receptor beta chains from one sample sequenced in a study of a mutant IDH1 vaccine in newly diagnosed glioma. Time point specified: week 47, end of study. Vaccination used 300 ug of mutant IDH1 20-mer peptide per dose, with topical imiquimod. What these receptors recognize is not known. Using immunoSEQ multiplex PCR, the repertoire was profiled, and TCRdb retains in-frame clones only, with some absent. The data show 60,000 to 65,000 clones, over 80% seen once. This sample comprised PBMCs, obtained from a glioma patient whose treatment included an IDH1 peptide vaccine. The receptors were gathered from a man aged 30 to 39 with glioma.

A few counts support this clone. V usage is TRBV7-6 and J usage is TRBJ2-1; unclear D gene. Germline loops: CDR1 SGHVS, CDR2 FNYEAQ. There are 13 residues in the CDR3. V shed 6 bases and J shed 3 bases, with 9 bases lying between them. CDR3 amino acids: CASSPQNYNEQFF. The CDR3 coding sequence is TGTGCCAGCAGTCCACAGAACTACAATGAGCAGTTCTTC.

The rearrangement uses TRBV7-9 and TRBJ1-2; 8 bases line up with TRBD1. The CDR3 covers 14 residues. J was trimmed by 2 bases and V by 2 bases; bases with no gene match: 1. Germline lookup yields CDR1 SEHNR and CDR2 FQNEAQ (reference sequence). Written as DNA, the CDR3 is TGTGCCAGCAGCTTACAGGGGGCGAACTATGGCTACACCTTC. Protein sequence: CASSLQGANYGYTF.

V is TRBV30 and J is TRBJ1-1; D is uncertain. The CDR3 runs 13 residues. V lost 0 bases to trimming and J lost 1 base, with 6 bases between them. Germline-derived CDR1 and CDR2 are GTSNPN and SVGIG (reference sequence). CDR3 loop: CAWSVRENTEAFF. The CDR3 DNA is TGTGCCTGGAGTGTTAGAGAGAACACTGAAGCTTTCTTT.

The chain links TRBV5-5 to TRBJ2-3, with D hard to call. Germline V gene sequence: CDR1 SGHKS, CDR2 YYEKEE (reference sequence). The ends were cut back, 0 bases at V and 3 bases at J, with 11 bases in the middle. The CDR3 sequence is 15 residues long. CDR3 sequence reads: CASSLGRGQTDTQYF. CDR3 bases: TGTGCCAGCAGCTTGGGGAGAGGCCAAACAGATACGCAGTATTTT.

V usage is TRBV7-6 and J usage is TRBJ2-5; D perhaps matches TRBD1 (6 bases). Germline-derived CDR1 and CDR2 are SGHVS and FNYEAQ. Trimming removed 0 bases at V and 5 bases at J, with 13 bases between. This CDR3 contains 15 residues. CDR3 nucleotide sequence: TGTGCCAGCAGCTTAGCGCCAGGGGTTGGGGAGACCCAGTACTTC. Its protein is CASSLAPGVGETQYF.

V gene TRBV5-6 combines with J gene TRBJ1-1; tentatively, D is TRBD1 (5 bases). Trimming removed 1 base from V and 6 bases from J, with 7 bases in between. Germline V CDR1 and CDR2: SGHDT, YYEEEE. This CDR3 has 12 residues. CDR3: CASSLLTAEAFF. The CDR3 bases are TGTGCCAGCAGCTTGCTGACAGCTGAAGCTTTCTTT.

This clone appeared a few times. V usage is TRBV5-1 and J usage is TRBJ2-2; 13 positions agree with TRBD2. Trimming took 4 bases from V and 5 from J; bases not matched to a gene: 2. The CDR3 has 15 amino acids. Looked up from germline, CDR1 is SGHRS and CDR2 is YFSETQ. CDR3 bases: TGCGCCAGCAGCCCGACTAGCGGGGGGACCGGGGAGCTGTTTTTT. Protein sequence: CASSPTSGGTGELFF. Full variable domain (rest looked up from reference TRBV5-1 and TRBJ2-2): KAGVTQTPRYLIKTRGQQVTLSCSPISGHRSVSWYQQTPGQGLQFLFEYFSETQRNKGNFPGRFSGRQFSNSRSEMNVSTLELGDSALYLCASSPTSGGTGELFFGEGSRLTVL.

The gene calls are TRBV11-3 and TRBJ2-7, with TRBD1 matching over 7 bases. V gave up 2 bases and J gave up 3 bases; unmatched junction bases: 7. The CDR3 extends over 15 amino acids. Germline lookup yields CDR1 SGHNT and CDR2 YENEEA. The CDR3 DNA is TGTGCCAGCAGCTTATCGGGGACAGAGTACTACGAGCAGTACTTC. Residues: CASSLSGTEYYEQYF.

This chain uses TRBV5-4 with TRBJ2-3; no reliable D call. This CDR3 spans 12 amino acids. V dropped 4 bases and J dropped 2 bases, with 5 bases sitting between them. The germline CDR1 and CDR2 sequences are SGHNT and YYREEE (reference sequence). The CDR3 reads CASSPNTDTQYF. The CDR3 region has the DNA TGTGCCAGCAGCCCGAACACAGATACGCAGTATTTT.

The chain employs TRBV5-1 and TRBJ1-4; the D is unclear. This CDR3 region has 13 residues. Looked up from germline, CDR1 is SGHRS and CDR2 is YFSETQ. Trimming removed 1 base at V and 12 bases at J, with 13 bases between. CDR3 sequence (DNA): TGCGCCAGCAGCTTGTGGCGGGGATCAGAACTGTTTTTT. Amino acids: CASSLWRGSELFF.

CDR3 coding DNA: TGTGCCAGCAGCTTAGGCCGACAGTTCGGAGATACGCAGTATTTT. It yields the protein CASSLGRQFGDTQYF. This rearrangement joins TRBV13 to TRBJ2-3, with a weak D call TRBD1 (5 bases). With 0 bases removed from V and 5 bases from J, the gap between germline ends came to 12 bases. Germline V lookup: CDR1 PRHDT, CDR2 FYEKMQ (reference sequence). The CDR3 extends over 15 amino acids.